The 23 T cell receptor beta chains reported below all come from one sample, sequenced in a study of identical twins. MiXCR, run by TCRdb on the 5' RACE reads, gives a single entry per CDR3 protein. This table has hundreds of thousands of distinct CDR3 sequences, 8.6% appearing once. These same data were also listed under a study on yellow fever vaccine responses in identical twins.

The sample was PBMCs. The receptors derive from a young woman in good health.

Only a few counts were recorded for this clonotype. The chain recombines TRBV18 with TRBJ1-6; 8 nucleotides align to TRBD1. With 4 bases clipped from V and 8 bases from J, the junction kept 4 bases outside the gene matches. Germline assignment: CDR1 KGHSH and CDR2 LQKENI. CDR3 size: 14 residues. The CDR3 region is CASSLSGQDSPLHF. The CDR3 coding sequence is TGTGCCAGCTCACTTTCGGGACAGGATTCACCCCTCCACTTT.

The table lists this clonotype with a few counts. V usage is TRBV5-6 and J usage is TRBJ2-2, with 7 bases fitting TRBD1. The germline V gene encodes CDR1 SGHDT and CDR2 YYEEEE. With 4 bases clipped from V and 6 bases from J, the junction kept 6 bases outside the gene matches. The CDR3 is made up of 14 amino acids. CDR3 region: CASSPRTGAGELFF. DNA for the CDR3: TGTGCCAGCAGCCCTAGGACAGGCGCCGGGGAGCTGTTTTTT.

This clonotype was seen many times. This chain links TRBV14 with TRBJ2-7; TRBD1 aligns across 9 bases. Per germline, CDR1 SGHDN and CDR2 FVKESK. The CDR3 is 18 amino acids. J was trimmed by 3 bases and V by 4 bases; bases with no gene match: 16. The CDR3 here is CASSLRRQGEGTNYEQYF. The CDR3 DNA follows: TGTGCCAGCAGCCTCCGGCGACAGGGGGAAGGGACTAACTACGAGCAGTACTTC.

V is TRBV5-6 and J is TRBJ2-2; 7 bases map to TRBD1. V lost 1 base to trimming and J lost 5 bases; unmatched junction nucleotides: 5. Per the germline V gene, CDR1 is SGHDT and CDR2 is YYEEEE. The CDR3 spans 15 residues. For the CDR3, the DNA is TGTGCCAGCAGCTTGAAGGGGGCGACGACCGGGGAGCTGTTTTTT. It yields the protein CASSLKGATTGELFF.

At least ten counts were recorded for this clonotype. This sequence joins TRBV6-2 or TRBV6-3 and TRBJ2-1, with no clear D. Germline V gives CDR1 MNHEY, CDR2 SVGEGT. CDR3 length: 16 residues. With 5 bases removed from V and 5 bases from J, the gap between germline ends came to 19 bases. The CDR3 loop is CASSTATAEKHNEQFF. The DNA of the CDR3 is TGTGCCAGCAGTACGGCCACGGCGGAGAAACACAATGAGCAGTTCTTC.

This clonotype turned up a few times. The rearrangement joins TRBV4-1 to TRBJ2-1; the match to TRBD1 covers 9 bases. Germline-derived CDR1 and CDR2 are MGHRA and YSYEKL. The trim removed 3 bases at V and 5 bases at J, leaving 5 bases unmatched. This CDR3 is built from 15 residues. Written as DNA, the CDR3 is TGCGCCAGCAGCCACCGGGACAGGGTCCACAATGAGCAGTTCTTC. Translated, it gives CASSHRDRVHNEQFF.

This clonotype was seen ten or more times. The V and J genes are TRBV12-3 or TRBV12-4 and TRBJ2-1, with 12 positions matching TRBD2. The CDR3 sequence is 14 residues long. The chain's CDR3 is CATSRTSGINEQFF. The CDR3 bases are TGTGCTACGTCGAGGACTAGCGGGATTAATGAGCAGTTCTTC.

This clonotype has a count of ten or more. The chain couples TRBV7-2 to TRBJ1-5; 7 bases are shared with TRBD1. The CDR3 contains 14 residues. Germline V gives CDR1 SGHTA, CDR2 FQGNSA. V shed 3 bases and J 6 bases; nucleotides not matched to a gene: 5. The CDR3 loop reads CASSLKGGVQPQHF. For the CDR3, the DNA is TGTGCCAGCAGCTTGAAAGGGGGCGTTCAGCCCCAGCATTTT. Drawing the rest from reference TRBV7-2 and TRBJ1-5, the complete variable domain is GAGVSQSPSNKVTEKGKDVELRCDPISGHTALYWYRQSLGQGLEFLIYFQGNSAPDKSGLPSDRFSAERTGGSVSTLTIQRTQQEDSAVYLCASSLKGGVQPQHFGDGTRLSIL.

The genes are TRBV20-1 and TRBJ2-1; 11 bases line up with TRBD2. This CDR3 is 17 amino acids long. CDR1 and CDR2 (germline): DFQATT, SNEGSKA (reference sequence). After removal of 0 bases from V and 0 bases from J, the junction contained 4 bases not matched to a gene. The CDR3 reads CSARDSGRVSSYNEQFF. The CDR3 DNA reads TGCAGTGCTAGAGATAGCGGGAGGGTAAGCTCCTACAATGAGCAGTTCTTC.

This clonotype was counted at least ten times. CDR3 DNA: TGTGCCAGCAGCTCCCGGGACAGGGTCTTCCCCTATGGCTACACCTTC. Its translation is CASSSRDRVFPYGYTF. The chain joins TRBV14 to TRBJ1-2; 9 nucleotides agree with TRBD1. Trimming at V came to 5 bases and at J to 4 bases, leaving 11 bases not matched to a gene. Germline V gives CDR1 SGHDN, CDR2 FVKESK. There are 16 residues in the CDR3.

The chain combines TRBV14 with TRBJ2-1, with a possible D match to TRBD1 (7 bases). The germline V and J ends were trimmed by 0 bases and 6 bases, with 18 bases remaining between them. Germline lookup yields CDR1 SGHDN and CDR2 FVKESK. This CDR3 spans 17 amino acids. For the CDR3, the DNA is TGTGCCAGCAGCCAAGACCGTACAGGGGACTCCGCCAATGAGCAGTTCTTC. It translates to CASSQDRTGDSANEQFF.

This clonotype came up many times. The CDR3 DNA sequence: TGCGCCAGCAGTACCGGGACAGGGGGTTTTTACGAGCAGTACTTC. Translation gives CASSTGTGGFYEQYF. The J gene is TRBJ2-7, the V gene TRBV5-1, with 11 nucleotides matching TRBD1. CDR3 length equals 15 residues. Germline V gene sequence: CDR1 SGHRS, CDR2 YFSETQ. After removal of 5 bases from V and 4 bases from J, the junction contained 8 bases not matched to a gene.

The sample holds many counts of this clonotype. V gene TRBV2 combines with J gene TRBJ2-7; D may be TRBD1 or TRBD2 (5 bases each). V was pared by 5 bases and J by 0 bases, with 11 bases between. Germline CDR1 is SNHLY and CDR2 is FYNNEI. This CDR3 is 14 amino acids long. CDR3 amino acids: CASSRGPSSYEQYF. The CDR3 DNA is TGTGCCAGCAGTAGGGGACCCAGCTCCTACGAGCAGTACTTC.

This clonotype was picked up many times. The chain has TRBV20-1 and TRBJ2-5; D not certain. Germline loops: CDR1 DFQATT, CDR2 SNEGSKA (reference sequence). The CDR3 length is 12 residues. The germline V and J ends were trimmed by 3 bases and 1 base, with 6 bases remaining between them. CDR3 residues: CSASSRQETQYF. CDR3 DNA sequence: TGCAGTGCTAGTTCCCGCCAAGAGACCCAGTACTTC.

The rearrangement joins TRBV15 to TRBJ2-3; 11 nucleotides match TRBD1. Germline V gene data show CDR1 as LNHNV and CDR2 as YYDKDF (reference sequence). CDR3 size: 16 residues. With 6 bases clipped from V and 5 bases from J, the junction kept 10 bases outside the gene matches. CDR3: CATSEFPGQGGDTQYF. The CDR3 DNA is TGTGCCACCAGTGAATTTCCGGGACAGGGGGGAGATACGCAGTATTTT.

The table lists this clonotype with a few counts. The chain couples TRBV2 to TRBJ2-1, with D possibly being TRBD1 (6 bases). Germline loops: CDR1 SNHLY, CDR2 FYNNEI. This CDR3 spans 12 amino acids. Trimming cost V 10 bases and J 3 bases, with 10 bases left between them. DNA of the CDR3: TGTGCCACCCGGGACAACTACAATGAGCAGTTCTTC. This translates into CATRDNYNEQFF. Drawing the rest from reference TRBV2 and TRBJ2-1, the complete variable domain is EPEVTQTPSHQVTQMGQEVILRCVPISNHLYFYWYRQILGQKVEFLVSFYNNEISEKSEIFDDQFSVERPDGSNFTLKIRSTKLEDSAMYFCATRDNYNEQFFGPGTRLTVL.

This chain joins TRBV28 and TRBJ2-3; TRBD2 aligns across 12 bases. The V and J ends lost 1 base and 4 bases, in that order; junction bases with no gene match: 9. CDR1 is MDHEN and CDR2 is SYDVKM in the germline V gene. The CDR3 consists of 18 residues. The CDR3 loop is CASSLYQGLAGTADTQYF. The CDR3 coding sequence is TGTGCCAGCAGTTTATACCAAGGACTAGCGGGGACGGCAGATACGCAGTATTTT.

A few counts support this clonotype. The gene calls are TRBV29-1 and TRBJ2-7; D may be TRBD2 (6 bases). V was cut by 3 bases and J by 7 bases, with 19 bases left in between. CDR1 SQVTM and CDR2 ANQGSEA come from the germline V gene. The CDR3 contains 14 residues. The CDR3 DNA reads as TGCAGCGTTGAGCTGGGGTCTCCGCGGGGAGAGCAGTACTTC. It encodes CSVELGSPRGEQYF.

The chain links TRBV12-3 or TRBV12-4 to TRBJ2-1; 7 bases are a match to TRBD2. J lost 3 bases, V lost 3 bases, and 2 bases had no gene match. The CDR3 extends over 14 amino acids. The CDR3 DNA follows: TGTGCCAGCAGTTTTAAGCGGGGCTACAATGAGCAGTTCTTC. It codes for CASSFKRGYNEQFF.

This clonotype was counted at least ten times. The V and J genes are TRBV20-1 and TRBJ2-3; tentatively, D is TRBD1 (6 bases). The germline V and J ends were trimmed by 0 bases and 5 bases, with 27 bases remaining between them. This CDR3 contains 19 residues. Germline CDR1 and CDR2: DFQATT and SNEGSKA (reference sequence). This CDR3 reads CSARDVMRGGGLQGDTQYF. For the CDR3, the DNA is TGCAGTGCTAGAGATGTGATGCGAGGGGGTGGCCTACAGGGAGATACGCAGTATTTT.

Only a few counts were recorded for this clonotype. This chain connects TRBV5-1 to TRBJ2-5; 7 bases line up with TRBD1. CDR3 length: 16 residues. The J segment lost 2 bases and the V segment lost 3 bases, leaving 10 bases of the junction unmatched. Germline values: CDR1 SGHRS, CDR2 YFSETQ. CDR3 nucleotides: TGCGCCAGCAGCTCCCCGAGAGGGGGCCCGCAAGAGACCCAGTACTTC. It encodes CASSSPRGGPQETQYF.

The chain recombines TRBV12-3 or TRBV12-4 with TRBJ1-5, with D unclear. This CDR3 spans 16 amino acids. Between the trimmed V and J ends, which lost 1 base and 0 bases, there was a span of 10 bases. CDR3 residues: CASSLETEYSNQPQHF. Written as DNA, the CDR3 is TGTGCCAGCAGTTTAGAAACGGAATATAGCAATCAGCCCCAGCATTTT.

This clonotype turned up a few times. The chain employs TRBV5-6 and TRBJ2-7; 7 nucleotides line up with TRBD2. This CDR3 has 15 amino acids. Germline loops: CDR1 SGHDT, CDR2 YYEEEE. V trimming: 4 bases; J trimming: 2 bases; junction bases outside the gene matches: 9. CDR3 sequence: CASSNGLGGTYEQYF. CDR3 nucleotides: TGTGCCAGCAGCAACGGGTTGGGAGGGACCTACGAGCAGTACTTC.